The rows below give T cell receptor beta chains drawn from one sample of a study of T cells expressing NK-cell markers. Using the 5' RACE reads, TCRdb records one entry per CDR3 protein without DNA. The sample has approximately 460,000 distinct CDR3 sequences. The sample consisted of blood T cells: a sorted CD56 or NKG2C T cell subset, CD4+ or CD8+ T cells, or bulk PBMC T cells (not recorded which). These receptors all stem from a woman aged 18-69 years in good health. The CDR3 runs from the conserved cysteine through the conserved F or W. Fields, in order: CDR3 protein, V gene, J gene.

cdr3_aa: CASSLGQGVGSGANVLTF
v_call: TRBV11-2
j_call: TRBJ2-6

cdr3_aa: CASSLLAGSTDTQYF
v_call: TRBV27
j_call: TRBJ2-3

cdr3_aa: CARKDRDREGNLGSPLHF
v_call: TRBV28
j_call: TRBJ1-6

cdr3_aa: CASSSWGTESYNEQFF
v_call: TRBV7-2
j_call: TRBJ2-1

cdr3_aa: CATSKGLAGGQETQYF
v_call: TRBV15
j_call: TRBJ2-5

cdr3_aa: CSARGMDSNYEQYF
v_call: TRBV20-1
j_call: TRBJ2-7

cdr3_aa: CSAPLDLNNEQFF
v_call: TRBV20-1
j_call: TRBJ2-1

cdr3_aa: CSGYGGMNTEAFF
v_call: TRBV20-1
j_call: TRBJ1-1

cdr3_aa: CASSQVRDEQFF
v_call: TRBV4-2
j_call: TRBJ2-1

cdr3_aa: CSVVSGDYGYTF
v_call: TRBV29-1
j_call: TRBJ1-2

cdr3_aa: CASRQGRGQPQHF
v_call: TRBV6-1
j_call: TRBJ1-5

cdr3_aa: CSAARTIKRGEQFF
v_call: TRBV20-1
j_call: TRBJ2-1

cdr3_aa: CASRGTGGFSEQFF
v_call: TRBV28
j_call: TRBJ2-1

cdr3_aa: CASSQGVGDGAPTDTQYF
v_call: TRBV4-3
j_call: TRBJ2-3

cdr3_aa: CASSPRGDRQEETQYF
v_call: TRBV3-1
j_call: TRBJ2-5

cdr3_aa: CASSQGAGANYGYTF
v_call: TRBV4-1
j_call: TRBJ1-2

cdr3_aa: CSVDEGGGLKAFF
v_call: TRBV29-1
j_call: TRBJ1-1

cdr3_aa: CASSPGTDHYGYTF
v_call: TRBV7-9
j_call: TRBJ1-2

cdr3_aa: CSAQRDGGYGYTF
v_call: TRBV20-1
j_call: TRBJ1-2

cdr3_aa: CASSQASKGYEQFF
v_call: TRBV4-2
j_call: TRBJ2-1

cdr3_aa: CAISSGLEVGHEQFF
v_call: TRBV10-3
j_call: TRBJ2-1

cdr3_aa: CASSQDWQGGNTIYF
v_call: TRBV4-1
j_call: TRBJ1-3

cdr3_aa: CASTLLAGGEQFF
v_call: TRBV12-3/TRBV12-4
j_call: TRBJ2-1

cdr3_aa: CASSFSPSVSYEQYF
v_call: TRBV6-2/TRBV6-3
j_call: TRBJ2-7

cdr3_aa: CASSPPRLARHEQFF
v_call: TRBV3-1
j_call: TRBJ2-1

cdr3_aa: CASSLDSGREKLFF
v_call: TRBV12-3/TRBV12-4
j_call: TRBJ1-4

cdr3_aa: CASSSAGFYQPQHF
v_call: TRBV5-6
j_call: TRBJ1-5

cdr3_aa: CASSYNRGGTYNEQFF
v_call: TRBV12-3/TRBV12-4
j_call: TRBJ2-1

cdr3_aa: CSAVGQSQETQYF
v_call: TRBV20-1
j_call: TRBJ2-5

cdr3_aa: CAWSVGLAGNEQFF
v_call: TRBV30
j_call: TRBJ2-1

cdr3_aa: CASSALKGGEQFF
v_call: TRBV6-4
j_call: TRBJ2-1

cdr3_aa: CASSRGRDTDTQYF
v_call: TRBV19
j_call: TRBJ2-3

cdr3_aa: CASSFAGVGDTQYF
v_call: TRBV12-3/TRBV12-4
j_call: TRBJ2-3

cdr3_aa: CASSLFPGPGELFF
v_call: TRBV7-2
j_call: TRBJ2-2

cdr3_aa: CASSYSRYSSGNTIYF
v_call: TRBV6-5
j_call: TRBJ1-3

cdr3_aa: CAISGTGAGTDTQYF
v_call: TRBV10-3
j_call: TRBJ2-3

cdr3_aa: CASSPIRETQYF
v_call: TRBV7-2
j_call: TRBJ2-5

cdr3_aa: CASRLVNTQYF
v_call: TRBV12-2
j_call: TRBJ2-3

cdr3_aa: CASSLGQAYSPLHF
v_call: TRBV5-1
j_call: TRBJ1-6

cdr3_aa: CASSSLGDRTESRGLYNEQFF
v_call: TRBV7-6
j_call: TRBJ2-1

cdr3_aa: CASSPRPGGNTEAFF
v_call: TRBV5-1
j_call: TRBJ1-1

cdr3_aa: CASSRPGQEHSPLHF
v_call: TRBV5-6
j_call: TRBJ1-6

cdr3_aa: CSVADRGTYGYTF
v_call: TRBV29-1
j_call: TRBJ1-2

cdr3_aa: CASSQVASDPYEQYF
v_call: TRBV4-3
j_call: TRBJ2-7

cdr3_aa: CASSPSGSLGHEQYF
v_call: TRBV18
j_call: TRBJ2-7

cdr3_aa: CASRSGSGQDTQYF
v_call: TRBV12-3/TRBV12-4
j_call: TRBJ2-3